This entry concerns a single T cell receptor (beta chain). Its specificity is not known. This sample was included in a study of CD8 T cells in ankylosing spondylitis. Study-wide findings and caveats: Prior literature has documented some motif variants in synovial fluid and blood from reactive arthritis. A TCR beta motif of about 8 highly homologous variants seemed to mark ankylosing spondylitis blood. Clones linked with disease were CD8+ and fairly uncommon in the peripheral blood.

Via MiXCR, TCRdb re-called the 5' RACE reads, giving one row per CDR3 protein. This table holds fewer than 450,000 distinct CDR3 sequences, roughly 18% found once. This CDR3 has 11 amino acids. Per the germline V gene, CDR1 is SGHDN and CDR2 is FVKESK. The V gene lost 5 bases and the J gene lost 5 bases, with 7 bases spanning the gap. The sequence was obtained from a male donor with ankylosing spondylitis. The V call is TRBV14, the J call TRBJ2-7, with D maybe TRBD1 (5 bases). Material for sequencing was blood, either unsorted or a sorted T cell fraction (not recorded which). The DNA for the CDR3 is TGTGCCAGCAGCGCAGGGCACGAGCAGTACTTC. Translated, it gives CASSAGHEQYF.